The 2 T cell receptor beta chains given below trace back to one sample, sequenced in a study of sequential checkpoint blockade in melanoma. As to treatment: randomized to nivolumab then ipilimumab (arm A) or the reverse (arm B). Here immunoSEQ multiplex PCR was the method, and the copy in TCRdb shows in-frame clones only, minus some. The sample yields some 10,000 clones, approximately 73% seen once. The source material was CD8+ T cells sorted from blood (inferred from file names), sampled from a patient given nivolumab and ipilimumab in sequence. The receptors shown here come from a human donor with melanoma.

Only one count was recorded for this clone. V and J are TRBV29-1 and TRBJ1-1; unclear D gene. Trimming pared 4 bases from V and 2 bases from J, leaving 11 bases between. The germline gives CDR1 SQVTM, CDR2 ANQGSEA. This CDR3 has 13 amino acids. The CDR3 nucleotides are TGCAGCGTTGTTGCGAGCTTAAACACTGAAGCTTTCTTT. It encodes CSVVASLNTEAFF.

This clone was observed a few times. DNA for the CDR3: TGTGCCAGCCGACAGGGGGCCTACAATGAGCAGTTCTTC. It encodes CASRQGAYNEQFF. The V and J genes are TRBV27 and TRBJ2-1; 9 nucleotides align to TRBD1. The CDR3 length is 13 residues. V lost 8 bases, J lost 2 bases, and 1 base stayed unmatched. Germline CDR1 reads MNHEY; CDR2 reads SMNVEV (reference sequence).